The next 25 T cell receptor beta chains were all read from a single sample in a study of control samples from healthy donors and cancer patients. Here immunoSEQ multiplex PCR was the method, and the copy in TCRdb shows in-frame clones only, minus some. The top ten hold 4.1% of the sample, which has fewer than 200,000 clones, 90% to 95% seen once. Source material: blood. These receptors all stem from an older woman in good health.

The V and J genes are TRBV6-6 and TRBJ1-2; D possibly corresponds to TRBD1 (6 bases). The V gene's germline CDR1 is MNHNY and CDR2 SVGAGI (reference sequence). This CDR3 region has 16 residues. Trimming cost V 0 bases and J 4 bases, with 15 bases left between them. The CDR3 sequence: CASSYSGGGAGYGYTF. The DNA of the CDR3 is TGTGCCAGCAGTTACTCGGGCGGGGGCGCGGGCTATGGCTACACCTTC.

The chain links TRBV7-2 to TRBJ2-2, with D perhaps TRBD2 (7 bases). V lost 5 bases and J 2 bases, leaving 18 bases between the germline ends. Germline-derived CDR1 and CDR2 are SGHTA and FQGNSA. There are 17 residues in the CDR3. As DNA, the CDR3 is TGTGCCAGCAGCCCCCACGGGGGGCCTTACAACACCGGGGAGCTGTTTTTT. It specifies CASSPHGGPYNTGELFF.

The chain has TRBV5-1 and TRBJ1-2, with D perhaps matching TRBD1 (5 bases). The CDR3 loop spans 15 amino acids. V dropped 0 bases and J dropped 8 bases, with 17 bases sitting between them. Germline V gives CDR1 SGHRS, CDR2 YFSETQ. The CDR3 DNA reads TGCGCCAGCAGCTTGGCGGGTGGGGAAGGACAAGGCTACACCTTC. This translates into CASSLAGGEGQGYTF.

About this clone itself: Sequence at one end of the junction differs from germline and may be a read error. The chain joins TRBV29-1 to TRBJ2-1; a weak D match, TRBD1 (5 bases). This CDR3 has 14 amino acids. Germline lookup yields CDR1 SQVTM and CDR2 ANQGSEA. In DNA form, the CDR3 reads TGCAGCGTTGAAGATAGACAGTCCTACGATGAGCAGTTCTTC. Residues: CSVEDRQSYDEQFF.

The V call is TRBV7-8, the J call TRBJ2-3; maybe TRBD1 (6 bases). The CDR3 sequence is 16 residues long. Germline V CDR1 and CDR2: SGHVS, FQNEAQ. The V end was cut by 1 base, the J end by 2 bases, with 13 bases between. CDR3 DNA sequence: TGTGCCAGCAGCTTAGGGACAGCGGTAAACACAGATACGCAGTATTTT. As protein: CASSLGTAVNTDTQYF.

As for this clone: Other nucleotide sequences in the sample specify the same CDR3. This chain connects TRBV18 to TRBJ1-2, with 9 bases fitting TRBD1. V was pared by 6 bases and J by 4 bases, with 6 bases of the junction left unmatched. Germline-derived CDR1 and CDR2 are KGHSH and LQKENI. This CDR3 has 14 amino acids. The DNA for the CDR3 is TGTGCCAGCTCGCCGGGACAGGGTGGCTATGGCTACACCTTC. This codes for CASSPGQGGYGYTF.

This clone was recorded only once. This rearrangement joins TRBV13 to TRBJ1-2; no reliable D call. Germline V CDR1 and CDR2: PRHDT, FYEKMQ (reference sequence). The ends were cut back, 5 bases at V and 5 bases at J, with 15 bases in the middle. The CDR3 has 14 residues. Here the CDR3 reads CASSRRTGAYGYTF. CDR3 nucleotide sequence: TGTGCCAGCAGCCGCAGGACGGGTGCTTATGGCTACACCTTC.

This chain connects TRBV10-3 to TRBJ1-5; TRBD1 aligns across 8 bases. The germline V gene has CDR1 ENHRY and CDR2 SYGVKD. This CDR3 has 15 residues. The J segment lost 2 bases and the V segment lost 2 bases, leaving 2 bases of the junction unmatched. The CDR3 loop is CAISEVGQGNQPQHF. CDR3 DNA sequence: TGTGCCATCAGTGAGGTGGGACAGGGCAATCAGCCCCAGCATTTT.

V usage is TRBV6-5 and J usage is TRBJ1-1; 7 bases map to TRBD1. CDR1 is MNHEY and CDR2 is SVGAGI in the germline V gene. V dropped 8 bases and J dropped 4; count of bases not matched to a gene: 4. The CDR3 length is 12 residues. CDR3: CASLTGSTEAFF. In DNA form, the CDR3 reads TGTGCCAGCCTGACAGGGTCCACTGAAGCTTTCTTT.

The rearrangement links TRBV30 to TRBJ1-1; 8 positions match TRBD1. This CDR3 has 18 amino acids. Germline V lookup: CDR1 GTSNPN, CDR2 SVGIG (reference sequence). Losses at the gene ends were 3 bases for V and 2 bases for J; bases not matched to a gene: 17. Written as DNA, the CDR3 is TGTGCCTGGAGGGGGTTGATAAGAGACAGGGGATATAACACTGAAGCTTTCTTT. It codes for CAWRGLIRDRGYNTEAFF.

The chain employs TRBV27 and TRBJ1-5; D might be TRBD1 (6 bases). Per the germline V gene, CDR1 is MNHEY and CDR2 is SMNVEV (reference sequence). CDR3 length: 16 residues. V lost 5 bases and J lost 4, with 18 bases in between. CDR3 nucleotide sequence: TGTGCCAGCAGTGCGACAGGTCGGGGGTTTAATCAGCCCCAGCATTTT. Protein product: CASSATGRGFNQPQHF.

CDR3 sequence: CASSYHRGQASGELFF. The CDR3, as DNA: TGTGCCAGCAGTTACCACAGGGGGCAGGCCTCCGGGGAGCTGTTTTTT. The rearrangement links TRBV6-2 or TRBV6-3 to TRBJ2-2, with 9 nucleotides matching TRBD1. V gave up 2 bases and J gave up 6 bases; unmatched junction bases: 7. This CDR3 is built from 16 residues. Germline V gene sequence: CDR1 MNHEY, CDR2 SVGEGT.

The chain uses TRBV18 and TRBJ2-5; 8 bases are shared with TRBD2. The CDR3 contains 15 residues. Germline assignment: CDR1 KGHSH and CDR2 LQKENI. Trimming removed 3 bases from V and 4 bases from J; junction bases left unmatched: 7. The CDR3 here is CASSPRLGLGETQYF. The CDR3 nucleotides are TGTGCCAGCTCACCGCGCTTGGGACTAGGAGAGACCCAGTACTTC.

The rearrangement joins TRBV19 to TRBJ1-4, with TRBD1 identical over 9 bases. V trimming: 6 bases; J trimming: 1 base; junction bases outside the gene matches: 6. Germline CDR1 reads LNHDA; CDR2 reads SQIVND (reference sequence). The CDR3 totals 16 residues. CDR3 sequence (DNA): TGTGCCAGTAGAGACTCGGGACAGGGAACTAATGAAAAACTGTTTTTT. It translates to CASRDSGQGTNEKLFF.

The CDR3 spells CASSLAENYGYTF. The CDR3 coding sequence is TGTGCCAGCAGCTTGGCCGAGAACTATGGCTACACCTTC. This chain links TRBV5-4 with TRBJ1-2; D ambiguous. This CDR3 is 13 amino acids long. In germline, CDR1 is SGHNT, CDR2 YYREEE (reference sequence). The germline V and J ends were trimmed by 0 bases and 2 bases, with 5 bases remaining between them.

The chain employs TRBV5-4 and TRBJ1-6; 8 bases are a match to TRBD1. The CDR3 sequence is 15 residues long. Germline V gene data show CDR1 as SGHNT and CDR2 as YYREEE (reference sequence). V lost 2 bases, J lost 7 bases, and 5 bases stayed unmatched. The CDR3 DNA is TGTGCCAGCAGCTTACAGGGGGAATTCAATTCACCCCTCCACTTT. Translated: CASSLQGEFNSPLHF.

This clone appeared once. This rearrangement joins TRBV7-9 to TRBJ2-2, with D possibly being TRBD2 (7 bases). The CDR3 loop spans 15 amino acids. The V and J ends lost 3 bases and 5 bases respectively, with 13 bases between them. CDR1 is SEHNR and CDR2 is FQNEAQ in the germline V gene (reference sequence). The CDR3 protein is CASSFIGGHTGELFF. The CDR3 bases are TGTGCCAGCAGCTTTATCGGGGGGCATACCGGGGAGCTGTTTTTT.

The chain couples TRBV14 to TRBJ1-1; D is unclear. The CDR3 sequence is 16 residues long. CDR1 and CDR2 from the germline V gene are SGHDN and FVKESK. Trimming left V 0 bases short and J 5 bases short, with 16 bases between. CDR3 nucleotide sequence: TGTGCCAGCAGCCAAGATCCCCCCCCCACGGGGACTGAAGCTTTCTTT. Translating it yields CASSQDPPPTGTEAFF.

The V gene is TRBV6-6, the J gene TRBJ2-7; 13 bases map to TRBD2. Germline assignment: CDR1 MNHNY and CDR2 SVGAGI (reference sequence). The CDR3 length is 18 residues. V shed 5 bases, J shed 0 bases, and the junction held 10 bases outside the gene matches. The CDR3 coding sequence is TGTGCCAGCAGTCGAACCGGGACTAGCGGGGTCCACTCCTACGAGCAGTACTTC. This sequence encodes CASSRTGTSGVHSYEQYF.

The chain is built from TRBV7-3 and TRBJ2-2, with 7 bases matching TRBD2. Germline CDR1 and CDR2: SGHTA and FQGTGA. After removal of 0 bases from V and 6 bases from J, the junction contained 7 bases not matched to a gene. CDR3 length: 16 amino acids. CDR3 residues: CASSLTGRGKAGELFF. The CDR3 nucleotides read TGTGCCAGCAGCTTAACCGGGCGGGGGAAGGCCGGGGAGCTGTTTTTT. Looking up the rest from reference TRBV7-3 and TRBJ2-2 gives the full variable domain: GAGVSQTPSNKVTEKGKYVELRCDPISGHTALYWYRQSLGQGPEFLIYFQGTGAADDSGLPNDRFFAVRPEGSVSTLKIQRTERGDSAVYLCASSLTGRGKAGELFFGEGSRLTVL.

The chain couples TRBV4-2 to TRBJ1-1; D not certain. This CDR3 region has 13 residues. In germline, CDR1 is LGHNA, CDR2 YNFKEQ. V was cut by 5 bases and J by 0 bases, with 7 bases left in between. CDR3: CASSMGMNTEAFF. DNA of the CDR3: TGTGCCAGCAGCATGGGTATGAACACTGAAGCTTTCTTT.

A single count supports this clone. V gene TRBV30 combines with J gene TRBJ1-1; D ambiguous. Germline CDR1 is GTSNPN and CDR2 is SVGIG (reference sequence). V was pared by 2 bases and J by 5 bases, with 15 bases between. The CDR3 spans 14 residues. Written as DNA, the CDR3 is TGTGCCTGGAGTAGGGAATTTGGGTTGACTGAAGCTTTCTTT. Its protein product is CAWSREFGLTEAFF.

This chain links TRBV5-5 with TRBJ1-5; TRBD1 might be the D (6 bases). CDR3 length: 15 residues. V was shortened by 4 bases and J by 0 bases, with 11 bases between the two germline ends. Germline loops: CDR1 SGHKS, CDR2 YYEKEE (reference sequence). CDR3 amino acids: CASSAGVNSNQPQHF. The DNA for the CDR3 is TGTGCCAGCAGCGCAGGGGTCAATAGCAATCAGCCCCAGCATTTT.

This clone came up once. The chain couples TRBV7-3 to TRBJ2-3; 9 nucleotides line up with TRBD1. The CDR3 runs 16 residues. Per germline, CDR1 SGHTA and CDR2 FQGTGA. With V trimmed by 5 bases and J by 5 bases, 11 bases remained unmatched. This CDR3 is CASSPGDRGWIDTQYF. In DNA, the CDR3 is TGTGCCAGCAGCCCCGGAGACAGGGGGTGGATAGATACGCAGTATTTT.

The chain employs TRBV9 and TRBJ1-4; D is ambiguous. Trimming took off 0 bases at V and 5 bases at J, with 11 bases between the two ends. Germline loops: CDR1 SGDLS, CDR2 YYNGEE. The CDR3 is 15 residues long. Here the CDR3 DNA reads TGTGCCAGCAGCGTAGCTGGAGGTGGGAATGAAAAACTGTTTTTT. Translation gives CASSVAGGGNEKLFF.